This T cell receptor (beta chain) was observed in a study of vaccination effects on CD4 cells after COVID-19. Overall study: Two-dose vaccination with either BNT162b2 or mRNA-1273 was given to the participants.

Expansion with viral peptide pools was applied to antigen-specific CD4+ T cells by the ViraFEST assay prior to sequencing. CD4+ T cell isolation took place after approximately 11 days of culture. Vaccine recipients, nucleocapsid antibody negative, had no prior SARS-CoV-2 infection. Culturing of a few million PBMC per well took place with around 10 IU/ml IL-2 and 7.5 to 10 ug/ml peptides. Half of the medium was exchanged for IL-2 medium on both days 3 and 7. The CDR3 contains 11 residues. The V gene's germline CDR1 is MDHEN and CDR2 SYDVKM. The V end lost 7 bases, the J end lost 3 bases, and 6 bases lay between the germline ends. Using immunoSEQ multiplex PCR, the repertoire was profiled, and TCRdb retains in-frame clones only, with some absent. Of just under 65,000 clones listed, around 75% are singletons. A remark on this clone: Its antigen is currently unknown.

The gene calls are TRBV28 and TRBJ1-1; unclear D gene. The TCR originated in a human donor who received a COVID-19 vaccine. The sample here was CD4+ T cells from PBMCs cultured with HCoV-OC43 spike peptides, taken before COVID-19 vaccination. Subset: HCoV-OC43 spike overlapping peptide pool stimulation. DNA of the CDR3: TGTGCCAGCAAGGAGGACACTGAAGCTTTCTTT. Translated: CASKEDTEAFF.